The entry below describes one T cell receptor beta chain. What it binds is unknown. Sorts performed in triplicate captured 300,000 to 350,000 cells each from every CD8+ T cell subset. This sample is part of a study of CXCR3-negative and CXCR3-positive naive CD8 T cells. Study-wide points: Memory cells diverged, while naive CXCR3-positive and CXCR3-negative cells had similar TRBV-TRBJ usage. Similar levels of surface CD5 were seen between naive subsets; TCR strength was inferred from TRB CDR3 properties.

The TRB libraries of cDNA were built by UMI-labeled 5' RACE. TCRdb reanalyzed the 5' RACE reads and collapses them to one entry per CDR3 protein, without DNA. In all, the sample yields 100,000 to 150,000 distinct CDR3 sequences. In germline, CDR1 is MNHEY, CDR2 SMNVEV (reference sequence). The CDR3 has 18 amino acids. The chain employs TRBV27 and TRBJ2-1; TCRdb's D call, TRBD2, is unchecked because there is no DNA. The receptor was isolated from a human donor in good health. Some clones in this sample may be carry-over from other donors' samples. Sequenced sample: naive CXCR3- CD8+ T cells from blood. The subset was: CD45RO-CCR7+CD27+CD95- naive CD8+ T cells lacking CXCR3 (TNR3-). The CDR3 sequence is CASSLFLRLAGGPREQFF.